These T cell receptor beta chains were read from a single sample in a study of cytomegalovirus exposure and HLA in healthy donors. Sequencing used immunoSEQ multiplex PCR; TCRdb keeps in-frame clones, though not all of them. This table holds about 49,000 clones, 92% found once. Sequencing was done on a sample of PBMCs. The source is a man aged 18 to 29 in good health and CMV-seronegative. Each CDR3 is given with its conserved first and last residue. A D gene is named only where the DNA matches it firmly. Where a row states a size, it is once, few, many or the class of an expanded clone; other rows omit it.

D gene	clone size	J gene	V gene	CDR3 protein	CDR3 DNA
NA	NA	TRBJ1-3	TRBV4-1	CASSQTGNTIYF	TGCGCCAGCAGCCAAACAGGAAACACCATATATTTT
TRBD1	NA	TRBJ2-1	TRBV5-6	CASSLDRDRGYNEQFF	TGTGCCAGCAGCTTGGACCGGGACAGGGGATACAATGAGCAGTTCTTC
TRBD2	NA	TRBJ2-7	TRBV30	CAWNPGGRGLEQYF	TGTGCCTGGAACCCTGGCGGGAGAGGGCTCGAGCAGTACTTC
TRBD1	once	TRBJ2-7	TRBV10-1	CASSDRQGATYEQYF	TGCGCCAGCAGTGATAGACAGGGGGCTACCTACGAGCAGTACTTC
NA	NA	TRBJ2-5	TRBV10-3	CAISELGLGAAETQYF	TGTGCCATCAGTGAATTGGGTCTGGGGGCCGCAGAGACCCAGTACTTC
TRBD1	NA	TRBJ1-4	TRBV28	CASSSQGVREKLFF	TGTGCCAGCAGTTCCCAGGGGGTGAGGGAAAAACTGTTTTTT
NA	NA	TRBJ1-4	TRBV5-5	CASSWGTTGPEKLFF	TGTGCCAGCAGCTGGGGGACAACGGGTCCTGAAAAACTGTTTTTT
TRBD2	NA	TRBJ2-3	TRBV28	CASNPGTRWADTQYF	TGTGCCAGCAACCCCGGGACTAGGTGGGCAGATACGCAGTATTTT
TRBD2	NA	TRBJ2-7	TRBV28	CASSSRYLAGVPHEQYF	TGTGCCAGCAGTTCGCGTTATCTAGCGGGAGTTCCCCACGAGCAGTACTTC
NA	NA	TRBJ2-1	TRBV30	CAWSVQVGILYNEQFF	TGTGCCTGGAGTGTACAGGTTGGGATCCTCTACAATGAGCAGTTCTTC
TRBD2	NA	TRBJ2-1	TRBV19	CASSPGGAWGAWEQFF	TGTGCCAGTAGTCCCGGGGGGGCGTGGGGGGCTTGGGAGCAGTTCTTC
NA	NA	TRBJ2-2	TRBV6-1	CASRERSTGELFF	TGTGCCAGCAGGGAGAGGTCCACCGGGGAGCTGTTTTTT
TRBD2	NA	TRBJ2-3	TRBV5-1	CASSQTSTSDTQYF	TGCGCCAGCAGCCAGACTAGCACATCAGATACGCAGTATTTT
NA	NA	TRBJ2-1	TRBV19	CASSKDNGKTNEQFF	TGTGCCAGTAGTAAGGACAACGGTAAAACTAATGAGCAGTTCTTC
TRBD2	once	TRBJ2-1	TRBV6-1	CASSELTSGINEQFF	TGTGCCAGCAGTGAGCTGACTAGCGGGATCAATGAGCAGTTCTTC
NA	NA	TRBJ2-3	TRBV5-1	CASSFYTDTQYF	TGCGCCAGCAGCTTTTACACAGATACGCAGTATTTT
TRBD2	once	TRBJ2-1	TRBV4-1	CASSQGTSSHEQFF	TGCGCCAGCAGCCAAGGGACTAGCAGTCATGAGCAGTTCTTC
NA	NA	TRBJ1-1	TRBV18	CASSPEVRGEAFF	TGTGCCAGCTCACCAGAGGTCAGGGGAGAAGCTTTCTTT
TRBD1	NA	TRBJ2-1	TRBV7-3	CASSPRGGQIEQFF	TGTGCCAGCAGCCCCCGTGGGGGACAGATTGAGCAGTTCTTC
NA	NA	TRBJ1-1	TRBV9	CASSAETVGTEAFF	TGTGCCAGCAGCGCAGAGACTGTTGGCACTGAAGCTTTCTTT
TRBD2	NA	TRBJ2-7	TRBV13	CASRGLAGGVAEQYF	TGTGCCAGCAGGGGACTAGCGGGAGGAGTGGCCGAGCAGTACTTC
NA	once	TRBJ2-5	TRBV20-1	CSSGKETQYF	TGCAGTAGCGGAAAAGAGACCCAGTACTTC
NA	NA	TRBJ2-3	TRBV7-8	CASSLWLTDTQYF	TGTGCCAGCTCCCTATGGTTAACAGATACGCAGTATTTT
NA	NA	TRBJ2-1	TRBV18	CASSPRGGTLSNEQFF	TGTGCCAGCTCACCACGCGGCGGGACCCTCTCCAATGAGCAGTTCTTC
TRBD2	NA	TRBJ2-7	TRBV6-1	CASSRTSGIYEQYF	TGTGCCAGCAGTCGGACTAGCGGAATCTACGAGCAGTACTTC
TRBD1	few	TRBJ2-3	TRBV5-1	CASSDPGQGTDTQYF	TGCGCCAGCAGCGACCCGGGACAGGGTACAGATACGCAGTATTTT
TRBD2	once	TRBJ2-1	TRBV18	CASSPTSGYNEQFF	TGTGCCAGCTCACCGACTAGCGGTTACAATGAGCAGTTCTTC
NA	NA	TRBJ2-5	TRBV13	CASSRVGEVSETQYF	TGTGCCAGCAGTAGAGTAGGGGAGGTTTCGGAGACCCAGTACTTC
NA	NA	TRBJ2-3	TRBV6-1	CASIVTGFSADPQYF	TGTGCCAGCATAGTGACAGGATTTTCTGCGGATCCGCAGTATTTT
NA	NA	TRBJ1-2	TRBV11-2	CASSQSNGGAYGYTF	TGTGCCAGCAGCCAAAGTAATGGAGGTGCCTATGGCTACACCTTC
TRBD1	NA	TRBJ1-5	TRBV6-1	CASGTVSSPQHF	TGTGCCAGCGGGACAGTAAGTTCCCCCCAGCATTTT
TRBD1	NA	TRBJ1-2	TRBV9	CASSGDRGGRSSNYGYTF	TGTGCCAGCAGCGGAGACAGGGGGGGAAGGAGTTCGAACTATGGCTACACCTTC
NA	NA	TRBJ2-3	TRBV29-1	CSDRARTDTQYF	TGCAGCGACAGGGCCCGCACAGATACGCAGTATTTT